The next 4 T cell receptor beta chains were all read from a single sample in a study of technical replicates of blood from a handful of donors. Clones were read by immunoSEQ multiplex PCR, and TCRdb kept only the in-frame ones, dropping some. The sample shows 14,000 or so clones, approximately 81% of them seen only once. The sequenced sample consisted of PBMCs. The source is a human donor in good health.

This clone was counted between two and nine times. The missing conserved phenylalanine or tryptophan at the end of this CDR3 makes a read error likely. It is unclear where the CDR3 begins or ends on the DNA, so no DNA is shown, and the CDR3 is as TCRdb lists it. This chain connects TRBV6-1 to TRBJ2-7; the D call of TRBD1 is as the table states it, not checked on the DNA. Germline V gives CDR1 MNHNS, CDR2 SASEGT. The length of the CDR3 is 9 amino acids, counting both ends. The CDR3 loop reads CASSKTGED.

J is TRBJ1-5 and V is TRBV15, with D perhaps matching TRBD1 (6 bases). V lost 0 bases to trimming and J lost 3 bases, with 9 bases between them. Germline CDR1 is LNHNV and CDR2 is YYDKDF (reference sequence). The CDR3 is made up of 15 amino acids. The CDR3 region is CATSRDSGANQPQHF. The CDR3 DNA reads TGTGCCACCAGCAGAGATTCAGGGGCCAATCAGCCCCAGCATTTT.

The rearrangement uses TRBV9 and TRBJ2-1; D might be TRBD2 (5 bases). The CDR3 totals 15 residues. V lost 6 bases, J lost 5 bases, and 18 bases lay in between. CDR1 and CDR2 (germline): SGDLS, YYNGEE. The CDR3 here is CASTAGLALNNEQFF. The CDR3 region has the DNA TGTGCCAGCACGGCCGGGCTAGCCCTGAACAATGAGCAGTTCTTC.

The V and J genes are TRBV6-1 and TRBJ1-5; 9 bases line up with TRBD1. J lost 1 base, V lost 7 bases, and 5 bases had no gene match. The CDR3 has 15 residues. Germline lookup yields CDR1 MNHNS and CDR2 SASEGT. As DNA, the CDR3 is TGTGCCAGCAACGTGGGACAGGGCAGCAATCAGCCCCAGCATTTT. Amino acids: CASNVGQGSNQPQHF.